These 28 T cell receptor beta chains were all obtained from the same sample, sequenced in a study of breast tumors, draining lymph nodes, adjacent tissues. Axillary draining lymph nodes of breast cancer patients supplied the node samples. MiXCR, run by TCRdb on the multiplex PCR reads, gives a single entry per CDR3 protein. The sample records about 180,000 distinct CDR3 sequences, around a third being singletons. What was sequenced was axillary lymph node tissue. These receptors were taken from a female donor with breast cancer. Some clones in this sample may be carry-over from other donors' samples.

This chain joins TRBV2 and TRBJ2-6; 10 nucleotides agree with TRBD1. V was clipped by 6 bases and J by 0 bases; unmatched bases: 23. The CDR3 extends over 23 amino acids. Per the germline V gene, CDR1 is SNHLY and CDR2 is FYNNEI. The CDR3 DNA reads TGTGCCAGCAGGCCGAGCCGGGACAGGGGAGTCCCCGGGCTGTGCTCTGGGGCCAACGTCCTGACTTTC. Amino acids: CASRPSRDRGVPGLCSGANVLTF.

This clonotype came up many times. The chain has TRBV19 and TRBJ2-7; D might be TRBD1 (5 bases). There are 14 residues in the CDR3. The germline CDR1 and CDR2 sequences are LNHDA and SQIVND (reference sequence). The V and J ends lost 2 bases and 2 bases respectively, with 10 bases between them. For the CDR3, the DNA is TGTGCCAGTAGTATACAAAAGGGGCCCTACGAGCAGTACTTC. It is translated as CASSIQKGPYEQYF.

The chain has TRBV27 and TRBJ1-1; no clear D. The germline gives CDR1 MNHEY, CDR2 SMNVEV (reference sequence). The ends were cut back, 0 bases at V and 2 bases at J, with 10 bases in the middle. The CDR3 is 15 residues long. CDR3 amino acids: CASSLSAGLNTEAFF. The CDR3 DNA follows: TGTGCCAGCAGTTTATCGGCTGGGCTTAACACTGAAGCTTTCTTT.

There are many counts of this clonotype. The chain uses TRBV10-3 and TRBJ2-7; D is uncertain. Germline CDR1 reads ENHRY; CDR2 reads SYGVKD. The CDR3 extends over 13 amino acids. V was trimmed by 2 bases and J by 6 bases, leaving 11 bases between them. Here the CDR3 DNA reads TGTGCCATCAGTGAGAGAAACCCAACCGAGCAGTACTTC. Its protein is CAISERNPTEQYF.

The table lists this clonotype with a few counts. A read error is possible here, since a much larger clone lies one base away. The J gene is TRBJ2-6, the V gene TRBV9; TRBD2 matches at 9 bases. Germline V gene sequence: CDR1 SGDLS, CDR2 YYNGEE. This CDR3 has 17 amino acids. CDR3 loop: CASSVGAGGSGATVLTF. CDR3 nucleotides: TGTGCCAGCAGCGTAGGAGCGGGGGGCAGTGGGGCCACCGTCCTGACTTTC.

This clonotype came up many times. The chain carries TRBV10-2 and TRBJ2-3; the D is unclear. Germline assignment: CDR1 WSHSY and CDR2 SAAADI. CDR3 size: 17 residues. V was trimmed by 2 bases and J by 2 bases, leaving 17 bases between them. The CDR3 nucleotides read TGCGCCAGCAGTGAGCTCCCATTTCAGGTCAACACAGATACGCAGTATTTT. This gives the protein CASSELPFQVNTDTQYF.

The V and J genes are TRBV4-3 and TRBJ1-1; D gene uncertain. The CDR3 has 15 amino acids. The V and J ends lost 0 bases and 1 base respectively, with 9 bases between them. Germline V gives CDR1 LGHNA, CDR2 YSLEER. Here the CDR3 DNA reads TGCGCCAGCAGCCAAGATGGTGGAGGGAACACTGAAGCTTTCTTT. Protein product: CASSQDGGGNTEAFF.

This clonotype has ten or more counts. V usage is TRBV7-2 and J usage is TRBJ2-3; possible D gene TRBD2, 6 bases. The CDR3 sequence is 15 residues long. Germline V lookup: CDR1 SGHTA, CDR2 FQGNSA. The ends were cut back, 1 base at V and 1 base at J, with 9 bases in the middle. The CDR3 DNA reads as TGTGCCAGCAGCTTAGACGGGAGCCGCACAGATACGCAGTATTTT. Protein sequence: CASSLDGSRTDTQYF.

This clonotype was counted ten times or more. The junction differs from germline at one of its ends, possibly a read error. The V call is TRBV6-5, the J call TRBJ2-5; 8 bases match TRBD1. CDR1 MNHEY and CDR2 SVGAGI come from the germline V gene. The CDR3 sequence is 16 residues long. The CDR3: CASSHSNPRTGSTQYF. The CDR3 DNA follows: TGTGCCAGCAGTCACTCGAACCCCCGGACAGGGTCGACCCAGTACTTC.

The CDR3 nucleotides are TGCAGTGCTTCCAGCGGGGGTGGGTCCTCCGTCCTGACTTTC. Its translation is CSASSGGGSSVLTF. The chain has TRBV20-1 and TRBJ2-6; 8 positions match TRBD2. J lost 12 bases, V lost 5 bases, and 12 bases had no gene match. From germline, CDR1 is DFQATT and CDR2 SNEGSKA (reference sequence). The CDR3 has 14 amino acids.

The chain recombines TRBV11-3 with TRBJ1-4; no firm D call. The CDR3 runs 15 residues. CDR1 and CDR2 from the germline V gene are SGHNT and YENEEA. V lost 6 bases and J lost 1, with 12 bases in between. The CDR3 coding sequence is TGTGCCAGCAGGCTCCGAGAGGAAACTAATGAAAAACTGTTTTTT. Translation gives CASRLREETNEKLFF.

The chain links TRBV12-3 or TRBV12-4 to TRBJ2-5, with TRBD1 as a possible D gene (6 bases). This CDR3 spans 13 amino acids. V was clipped by 7 bases and J by 5 bases, with 14 bases between them. The CDR3, as DNA: TGTGCCAGCACCCGACAGGAGAGGGAGACCCAGTACTTC. It specifies CASTRQERETQYF.

The genes are TRBV29-1 and TRBJ1-2; 10 bases line up with TRBD1. Trimming at V came to 7 bases and at J to 0 bases, leaving 2 bases not matched to a gene. This CDR3 is built from 13 residues. Germline lookup yields CDR1 SQVTM and CDR2 ANQGSEA. The CDR3: CSGGQGANYGYTF. The CDR3 coding sequence is TGCAGCGGCGGACAGGGGGCTAACTATGGCTACACCTTC.

V gene TRBV4-2 combines with J gene TRBJ2-7; tentatively, D is TRBD2 (5 bases). V lost 3 bases and J lost 6, with 6 bases in between. The CDR3 totals 11 residues. Germline loops: CDR1 LGHNA, CDR2 YNFKEQ. The CDR3 coding sequence is TGTGCCAGCAGCCAGAGCGGCGAGCAGTACTTC. As protein: CASSQSGEQYF.

In its sample, this clonotype was seen many times. The V call is TRBV5-5, the J call TRBJ1-5, with D tentatively TRBD1 (5 bases). CDR3 length: 13 amino acids. Trimming left V 0 bases short and J 9 bases short, with 10 bases between. Germline values: CDR1 SGHKS, CDR2 YYEKEE (reference sequence). The CDR3 DNA reads TGTGCCAGCAGCTTGGGGCTTAGGGGGCCCCAGCATTTT. Its protein is CASSLGLRGPQHF.

About this clonotype: Likely a read error: the CDR3 ends without its conserved phenylalanine or tryptophan. The gene calls are TRBV29-1 and TRBJ1-4; D unclear. The germline CDR1 and CDR2 sequences are SQVTM and ANQGSEA. This CDR3 region has 13 residues. In DNA, the CDR3 is TGCAGCGGCAGATCCTCAACTAATGAAGAACTGTTTTTA. Amino acid sequence: CSGRSSTNEELFL.

This clonotype was picked up many times. The genes are TRBV28 and TRBJ2-1; a weak D match, TRBD2 (5 bases). Trimming stripped 3 bases from V and 2 bases from J, with 11 bases between. Germline-derived CDR1 and CDR2 are MDHEN and SYDVKM. The CDR3 has 15 amino acids. DNA of the CDR3: TGTGCCAGCAGTTTTAAGGAGCGGACCTACAATGAGCAGTTCTTC. It yields the protein CASSFKERTYNEQFF.

This clonotype was recorded a few times. A much bigger clone sits one base away, suggesting this may be a read error. The chain couples TRBV6-5 to TRBJ1-2; TRBD1 is a possible D gene (6 bases). V was shortened by 5 bases and J by 3 bases, with 22 bases between the two germline ends. Germline lookup yields CDR1 MNHEY and CDR2 SVGAGI. This CDR3 is 17 amino acids long. Here the CDR3 reads CASSLLSTGRSYYGYTF. The CDR3 DNA reads as TGTGCCAGCAGTCTCCTGAGTACAGGGCGCTCTTACTATGGCTACACCTTC.

This rearrangement joins TRBV18 to TRBJ2-1; D uncertain. Trimming took off 2 bases at V and 4 bases at J, with 15 bases between the two ends. CDR3 length: 16 amino acids. Germline CDR1 is KGHSH and CDR2 is LQKENI. The DNA for the CDR3 is TGTGCCAGCTCACCAGTGGCCCCCGCGTTTTACAATGAGCAGTTCTTC. Its translation: CASSPVAPAFYNEQFF.

This clonotype showed up just once. The chain carries TRBV18 and TRBJ1-1, with D uncertain. Germline V CDR1 and CDR2: KGHSH, LQKENI. This CDR3 contains 14 residues. Trimming took 6 bases from V and 0 from J, leaving 11 bases between them. In DNA form, the CDR3 reads TGTGCCAGCTCCGCCGATATTATGAACACTGAAGCTTTCTTT. Its protein is CASSADIMNTEAFF. The full variable domain, rest sourced from reference TRBV18 and TRBJ1-1, is NAGVMQNPRHLVRRRGQEARLRCSPMKGHSHVYWYRQLPEEGLKFMVYLQKENIIDESGMPKERFSAEFPKEGPSILRIQQVVRGDSAAYFCASSADIMNTEAFFGQGTRLTVV.

Ten or more counts support this clonotype. V is TRBV6-5 and J is TRBJ2-2, with unresolved D. The germline gives CDR1 MNHEY, CDR2 SVGAGI. CDR3 length: 13 amino acids. V shed 5 bases and J shed 7 bases, with 11 bases lying between them. In DNA form, the CDR3 reads TGTGCCAGCAGTAGGACGTTTGGCGGGGAGCTGTTTTTT. Translating gives CASSRTFGGELFF.

The genes are TRBV7-2 and TRBJ2-5; D might be TRBD1 (5 bases). Deletions cut 5 bases from V and 9 bases from J, with 16 bases between. CDR3 length: 13 amino acids. Germline CDR1 SGHTA, CDR2 FQGNSA. In nucleotides, the CDR3 is TGTGCCAGCAGCCGGACAAGCAATCAGCCCCAGTACTTC. Protein product: CASSRTSNQPQYF.

This clonotype was counted at least ten times. The J gene is TRBJ2-1, the V gene TRBV7-3, with TRBD2 as a possible D gene (7 bases). CDR1 SGHTA and CDR2 FQGTGA come from the germline V gene. This CDR3 comprises 15 residues. The ends were cut back, 2 bases at V and 9 bases at J, with 17 bases in the middle. Written as DNA, the CDR3 is TGTGCCAGCAGCTTATACGGGGGGCCGGAGGCTGAGCAGTTCTTC. Translating it yields CASSLYGGPEAEQFF.

This clonotype was seen many times. The gene calls are TRBV7-9 and TRBJ2-2, with 9 bases matching TRBD1. The trim removed 5 bases at V and 0 bases at J, leaving 7 bases unmatched. Germline lookup yields CDR1 SEHNR and CDR2 FQNEAQ (reference sequence). This CDR3 contains 17 residues. CDR3: CASSPIRQGANTGELFF. The CDR3 nucleotides read TGTGCCAGCAGCCCAATCCGACAGGGGGCGAACACCGGGGAGCTGTTTTTT.

In its sample, this clonotype was seen many times. The chain employs TRBV7-8 and TRBJ2-3, with 8 positions matching TRBD2. The germline V gene encodes CDR1 SGHVS and CDR2 FQNEAQ. The CDR3 runs to 15 residues. Trimming took 8 bases from V and 4 from J; bases not matched to a gene: 11. The CDR3 loop reads CASFRPGLGADTQYF. CDR3 in DNA: TGTGCCAGCTTCAGACCGGGACTAGGGGCAGATACGCAGTATTTT.

For this clonotype: This may come from a read error, since a much larger clone is one base off. Without the conserved terminal phenylalanine or tryptophan, this CDR3 likely stems from a read error. This chain uses TRBV9 with TRBJ2-1, with 7 bases fitting TRBD2. V lost 2 bases, J lost 9 bases, and 5 bases stayed unmatched. The length of the CDR3 is 13 residues. Germline assignment: CDR1 SGDLS and CDR2 YYNGEE. The DNA for the CDR3 is TGTGCCAGCAGCGTGGAGGGCGGGGGTGAGCAGTTCTCC. Translating gives CASSVEGGGEQFS.

This clonotype has at least ten counts. The chain uses TRBV5-1 and TRBJ1-4; 8 bases fit TRBD1. The ends lost 1 base at V and 8 bases at J; junction bases unmatched: 1. CDR1 SGHRS and CDR2 YFSETQ come from the germline V gene. The CDR3 has 13 amino acids. The CDR3 here is CASSLYRGEKLFF. The CDR3 DNA reads as TGCGCCAGCAGCTTGTACAGGGGGGAAAAACTGTTTTTT.

This clonotype has ten or more counts. CDR3 residues: CASSQAQGLGGFYGYTF. The CDR3 DNA reads TGCGCCAGCAGCCAAGCCCAGGGGCTAGGGGGATTCTATGGCTACACCTTC. The chain couples TRBV4-1 to TRBJ1-2; D possibly corresponds to TRBD1 (6 bases). Trimming removed 1 base from V and 4 bases from J, with 19 bases in between. Germline values: CDR1 MGHRA, CDR2 YSYEKL. The CDR3 is made up of 17 amino acids.